This TCR beta chain came from a study of blood T cells in healthy people across ages (dated by TCRdb to 2015 to 2017). The study in broad terms: In model experiments, template switching captured about one uniquely barcoded TCR beta cDNA molecule for every two T cells. Using deep sequencing normalized with unique cDNA molecular identifiers, the study measured how TCR beta repertoire diversity changes with age. Donors were grouped into four age groups: young (average approximately 15 years), middle-aged (roughly 38), aged (approximately 58) and long-lived (approximately 78). To avoid experimental bias, donors of different ages were distributed randomly across sequencing lanes. Using the same blood draw, the study looked at two additional independent replicas of 1 million unique cDNA reads for two donors, one aged 18 to 29 and the other aged 80 or older.

Summary of the overall study and its limitations: Because the CMV infection status of the donors was unknown, age-related changes in expanded clonotypes may potentially have been confounded. The long-lived group showed more naive CD4+ T cells, fewer expanded clones and increased TCR diversity than the aged group, suggesting age selection. Because profiling used bulk unsorted PBMCs, naive and antigen-experienced compartments could not be compared conclusively. A strong correlation was found between observed TCR beta diversity and the percentage of naive T cells measured by flow cytometry. Estimates of total diversity based on one million sequenced T cells were regarded as lower bounds and as underestimates. Observed TCR beta diversity per million T cells fell roughly linearly with age, and a significant reduction was already apparent by age around 39.

In this sample, this clonotype turned up a few times. The specificity of this receptor is unknown. No base qualities exist here, and no much larger clone lies one base off it. The CDR3, cysteine through phenylalanine, is 11 amino acids long. The sequence is cut down to CDR3 DNA, 33 bases in frame from base 1. V was cut back by 2 bases and J by 5 bases, leaving a gap of 7 bases between them. Reading the germline V gene (reference sequence) gives CDR1 GTSNPN and CDR2 SVGIG. The library was made by 5' RACE. The reads were generated on an Illumina HiSeq 2500. The second PCR ran for roughly 7 to 12 cycles and used a J-beta primer mix along with a sample-barcoded 5' primer. A template-switch 5' adaptor carrying 12 random nucleotides introduced a unique molecular identifier onto each TCR beta cDNA molecule. At least 2.5 million CDR3-containing paired-end reads were obtained from each sample. The Mint cDNA synthesis kit, primed by a TRBC-specific oligonucleotide, was used to synthesize first-strand cDNA from all RNA. Following uracil-DNA glycosylase treatment, a first 18-cycle PCR with universal primers M1SS and BC2_uni_R was performed on all cDNA. Under the source paper's analysis protocol: Normalization of each sample was performed by random selection of 1 million high-quality reads, each carrying a distinct molecular identifier. Instead of being binned into consensus sequences, reads with shared molecular identifiers were discarded. MiTCR, with a Q25 quality threshold and the strictest error-elimination algorithm, was used for CDR3 identification, clonotype clustering and error correction. Lower-bound total TCR beta diversity was estimated with a nonparametric unseen species model using Euler transformation. The public reads were reprocessed in TCRdb via fastp at Q25 and MiXCR, keeping in-frame beta chains. Every entry covers one CDR3 protein and lists the most common genes and DNA from its rows. The authors' filters were not applied to this entry. The sample table shows fewer than 1.5 million distinct CDR3 sequences, and 42% are seen once. The top ten clonotypes cover roughly 8.2% of the sample.

The roughly 39 donors, aged about 6 to 100 years, were systemically healthy Caucasian individuals from Russia. Each donor gave 9.5 to 10 milliliters of peripheral blood, drawn into EDTA-treated Vacutainer tubes. PBMCs were isolated by Ficoll-Paque density-gradient centrifugation, with at least 6 million obtained per sample. Trizol reagent was used to extract total RNA from the PBMCs, yielding at least 6 micrograms per sample. Naive CD45RAhigh/CD27high T cell percentages were measured by flow cytometry on a PBMC aliquot from every donor. Sequencing was performed on blood. This clonotype was obtained from a woman under 30 in good health. The chain uses TRBV30 and TRBJ2-7; a tentative D call is TRBD1 (6 bases match). Here is the DNA: TGTGCCTGGAGTCGACAGGACGAGCAGTACTTC. The translation is CAWSRQDEQYF.